The 31 T cell receptor beta chains below come from one sample, sequenced in a study of Ad26.COV2.S vaccination and SARS-CoV-2 variants. The treatment was: approximately 18 received Ad26.COV2.S at low or high dose, single or two shots; a few received placebo; per-sample allocation not given. Sampling occurred on day 63 after the first vaccine or placebo injection. Produced via immunoSEQ multiplex PCR; TCRdb's table is partial and in-frame only. The table shows around 420,000 clones, with 88% occurring only once. The material was peripheral blood, obtained in a trial of Ad26.COV2.S vaccine versus placebo. The receptor source for this set is a person aged 18-65 years who received the Ad26.COV2.S COVID-19 vaccine or a placebo.

The chain recombines TRBV30 with TRBJ2-2; D might be TRBD2 (6 bases). CDR1 is GTSNPN and CDR2 is SVGIG in the germline V gene (reference sequence). V was cut by 7 bases and J by 4 bases, with 16 bases left in between. The CDR3 runs to 14 residues. CDR3 sequence reads: CASVPGTPTGELFF. The CDR3, as DNA: TGTGCCTCGGTCCCGGGGACTCCCACCGGGGAGCTGTTTTTT.

The V gene is TRBV27, the J gene TRBJ2-7; 7 bases are shared with TRBD1. CDR1 and CDR2 (germline): MNHEY, SMNVEV (reference sequence). The CDR3 contains 15 residues. V shed 6 bases and J 1 base; nucleotides not matched to a gene: 9. CDR3 residues: CASSLQGYGSYEQYF. CDR3 nucleotides: TGTGCCAGCAGCCTACAGGGGTATGGGTCCTACGAGCAGTACTTC.

This clone has just a few counts. The chain has TRBV19 and TRBJ1-5; weak D call: TRBD1 (5 bases). Trimming pared 2 bases from V and 6 bases from J, leaving 14 bases between. This CDR3 comprises 15 residues. CDR1 is LNHDA, CDR2 SQIVND, per germline (reference sequence). The CDR3 is CASSIIGGEFQPQHF. DNA of the CDR3: TGTGCCAGTAGTATAATCGGGGGAGAATTTCAGCCCCAGCATTTT.

The rearrangement joins TRBV7-2 to TRBJ2-3; 7 nucleotides match TRBD2. Germline CDR1 is SGHTA and CDR2 is FQGNSA. The CDR3 length is 15 residues. J gave up 8 bases and V 1 base, and 9 bases lay outside the gene matches. The CDR3, as DNA: TGTGCCAGCAGCTTAGGCCGCTCTCCGGGGGGTACGCAGTATTTT. It translates to CASSLGRSPGGTQYF.

The chain joins TRBV9 to TRBJ1-5; 8 bases map to TRBD1. The CDR3 consists of 14 residues. The V gene end was trimmed by 3 bases and the J gene end by 7 bases; junction bases not matched to a gene: 6. CDR1 is SGDLS, CDR2 YYNGEE, per germline. CDR3 sequence: CASSATGGKQPQHF. CDR3 in DNA: TGTGCCAGCAGCGCCACAGGGGGTAAACAGCCCCAGCATTTT. Full variable domain (outside the CDR3, taken from reference TRBV9 and TRBJ1-5): DSGVTQTPKHLITATGQRVTLRCSPRSGDLSVYWYQQSLDQGLQFLIQYYNGEERAKGNILERFSAQQFPDLHSELNLSSLELGDSALYFCASSATGGKQPQHFGDGTRLSIL.

Comment on this clone: The sample has other DNA sequences that encode this CDR3 too. The chain joins TRBV19 to TRBJ1-1, with D possibly matching TRBD1 (6 bases). The ends were cut back, 5 bases at V and 1 base at J, with 8 bases in the middle. From germline, CDR1 is LNHDA and CDR2 SQIVND (reference sequence). This CDR3 comprises 13 residues. CDR3 sequence reads: CASSSTGNTEAFF. CDR3 bases: TGTGCCAGTAGTTCGACAGGGAACACTGAAGCTTTCTTT.

This chain links TRBV13 with TRBJ2-2, with 9 bases that match TRBD2. The CDR3 has 17 amino acids. Germline CDR1 PRHDT, CDR2 FYEKMQ (reference sequence). V shed 5 bases, J shed 5 bases, and the junction held 12 bases outside the gene matches. CDR3 in amino acids: CASSANRLAASTGELFF. The CDR3, as DNA: TGTGCCAGCAGCGCGAATCGACTAGCGGCTTCTACCGGGGAGCTGTTTTTT.

The chain carries TRBV7-9 and TRBJ1-3; no definite D call. This CDR3 comprises 13 residues. Trimming pared 4 bases from V and 8 bases from J, leaving 12 bases between. Per the germline V gene, CDR1 is SEHNR and CDR2 is FQNEAQ (reference sequence). This chain's CDR3 is CASSSLVGDTIYF. In DNA form, the CDR3 reads TGTGCCAGCAGCTCACTCGTTGGGGACACCATATATTTT.

V gene TRBV9 combines with J gene TRBJ2-3; D remains ambiguous. This CDR3 region has 15 residues. Trimming took 0 bases from V and 1 from J, leaving 9 bases between them. Germline CDR1 SGDLS, CDR2 YYNGEE. CDR3 region: CASSVGGAGTDTQYF. The CDR3 DNA follows: TGTGCCAGCAGCGTAGGAGGTGCCGGCACAGATACGCAGTATTTT.

The CDR3 protein is CASRVQATMGRRGYTF. The CDR3 DNA reads as TGTGCCAGTAGGGTACAGGCAACTATGGGGCGGCGAGGCTACACCTTC. The chain carries TRBV19 and TRBJ1-2; D may be TRBD1 (5 bases). Germline V CDR1 and CDR2: LNHDA, SQIVND (reference sequence). The V end lost 6 bases, the J end lost 8 bases, and 25 bases lay between the germline ends. The CDR3 has 16 residues.

This rearrangement joins TRBV11-2 to TRBJ2-2, with D perhaps matching TRBD2 (7 bases). Between the trimmed V and J ends, which lost 6 bases and 1 base, there was a span of 12 bases. The CDR3 runs 15 residues. Germline CDR1 and CDR2: SGHAT and FQNNGV. CDR3 nucleotide sequence: TGTGCCAGCAGTAGGGGGGGTCTGAACACCGGGGAGCTGTTTTTT. Translated, it gives CASSRGGLNTGELFF.

The genes are TRBV24-1 and TRBJ1-5; D perhaps matches TRBD1 (6 bases). The germline CDR1 and CDR2 sequences are KGHDR and SFDVKD. This CDR3 is built from 14 residues. V was clipped by 2 bases and J by 5 bases, with 9 bases between them. In nucleotides, the CDR3 is TGTGCCACCAGTGATTGGGGGGCTGATCAGCCCCAGCATTTT. Its protein product is CATSDWGADQPQHF.

This sequence joins TRBV15 and TRBJ2-1, with 10 bases that match TRBD2. In germline, CDR1 is LNHNV, CDR2 YYDKDF (reference sequence). The CDR3 covers 15 residues. The V gene end was trimmed by 3 bases and the J gene end by 7 bases; junction bases not matched to a gene: 6. The CDR3 nucleotides read TGTGCCACCAGCAGGAGCGGGGGGGTCTTGAATGAGCAGTTCTTC. It translates to CATSRSGGVLNEQFF. The full variable domain, in which reference TRBV15 and TRBJ2-1 provide the parts outside the CDR3, is DAMVIQNPRYQVTQFGKPVTLSCSQTLNHNVMYWYQQKSSQAPKLLFHYYDKDFNNEADTPDNFQSRRPNTSFCFLDIRSPGLGDTAMYLCATSRSGGVLNEQFFGPGTRLTVL.

The V gene is TRBV9, the J gene TRBJ1-5; 8 nucleotides match TRBD1. CDR1 is SGDLS and CDR2 is YYNGEE in the germline V gene. The CDR3 has 15 amino acids. Trimming at V came to 4 bases and at J to 4 bases, leaving 7 bases not matched to a gene. CDR3 protein: CASSTSGQANQPQHF. CDR3 bases: TGTGCCAGCAGCACCTCGGGACAGGCGAATCAGCCCCAGCATTTT.

The chain is built from TRBV13 and TRBJ2-1; 10 bases are shared with TRBD2. Trimming at V came to 1 base and at J to 8 bases, leaving 5 bases not matched to a gene. This CDR3 spans 15 amino acids. Germline loops: CDR1 PRHDT, CDR2 FYEKMQ (reference sequence). This CDR3 reads CASSLAGTSADEQFF. CDR3 nucleotides: TGTGCCAGCAGCTTAGCTGGGACTAGCGCGGATGAGCAGTTCTTC.

This clone appeared a few times. This specimen includes other DNA sequences encoding the same CDR3. This chain joins TRBV6-2 or TRBV6-3 and TRBJ1-5; D is uncertain. Trimming removed 3 bases from V and 4 bases from J, with 4 bases in between. The CDR3 length is 12 residues. CDR1 and CDR2 (germline): MNHEY, SVGEGT. Here the CDR3 reads CASSYRNQPQHF. The CDR3 DNA sequence: TGTGCCAGCAGTTATAGGAATCAGCCCCAGCATTTT.

The table lists this clone with a count of one. The rearrangement uses TRBV24-1 and TRBJ2-2, with D unclear. Germline CDR1 KGHDR, CDR2 SFDVKD. There are 13 residues in the CDR3. V was pared by 9 bases and J by 0 bases, with 7 bases between. Written as DNA, the CDR3 is TGTGCCACCTCGAACACGAACACCGGGGAGCTGTTTTTT. It is translated as CATSNTNTGELFF.

V is TRBV7-9 and J is TRBJ2-5, with 11 bases aligning to TRBD2. In germline, CDR1 is SEHNR, CDR2 FQNEAQ (reference sequence). The CDR3 is 17 amino acids. Losses at the gene ends were 4 bases for V and 5 bases for J; bases not matched to a gene: 12. The CDR3 protein is CASSSIAGGPISETQYF. The CDR3 nucleotides are TGTGCCAGCAGCTCCATAGCGGGGGGGCCTATCTCGGAGACCCAGTACTTC.

The chain joins TRBV12-3 or TRBV12-4 to TRBJ2-3, with D tentatively TRBD2 (5 bases). V lost 8 bases to trimming and J lost 4 bases, with 13 bases between them. The CDR3 totals 13 residues. CDR3 loop: CASRDFGADTQYF. CDR3 nucleotide sequence: TGTGCCAGCCGGGATTTTGGGGCAGATACGCAGTATTTT.

The V and J genes are TRBV11-3 and TRBJ2-7; weak D call: TRBD1 (5 bases). V shed 2 bases and J shed 3 bases, with 8 bases lying between them. Germline CDR1 and CDR2: SGHNT and YENEEA. This CDR3 spans 13 amino acids. The CDR3 region is CASSLSRGYEQYF. The DNA of the CDR3 is TGTGCCAGCAGCTTAAGTAGGGGCTACGAGCAGTACTTC.

Here the CDR3 reads CASSQVSPTGELFF. The CDR3, as DNA: TGTGCCAGCAGCCAAGTCTCTCCCACCGGGGAGCTGTTTTTT. The gene calls are TRBV4-2 and TRBJ2-2, with unresolved D. Deletions cut 1 base from V and 4 bases from J, with 7 bases between. CDR3 size: 14 residues. Germline V gives CDR1 LGHNA, CDR2 YNFKEQ.

This chain uses TRBV2 with TRBJ1-6; D call uncertain. Trimming shortened V by 2 bases and J by 7 bases, and 6 bases separated the two germline ends. CDR1 is SNHLY and CDR2 is FYNNEI in the germline V gene. CDR3 length equals 13 residues. CDR3 amino acids: CASSETLNSPLHF. CDR3 in DNA: TGTGCCAGCAGTGAAACGCTGAATTCACCCCTCCACTTT.

The gene calls are TRBV4-3 and TRBJ1-2; TRBD1 matches at 9 bases. V was clipped by 0 bases and J by 6 bases; unmatched bases: 11. Per the germline V gene, CDR1 is LGHNA and CDR2 is YSLEER. CDR3 length: 17 residues. The CDR3 nucleotides are TGCGCCAGCAGCCAAGAAGAGAGGACAGGGGCAGTGGATGGCTACACCTTC. Protein product: CASSQEERTGAVDGYTF.

Only a few counts were recorded for this clone. The J gene is TRBJ1-6, the V gene TRBV7-2; weak D call: TRBD1 (5 bases). Between the trimmed V and J ends, which lost 5 bases and 4 bases, there was a span of 12 bases. Germline CDR1 reads SGHTA; CDR2 reads FQGNSA. The CDR3 runs 15 residues. This CDR3 is CASSLRTPYNSPLHF. The CDR3 DNA reads as TGTGCCAGCAGCCTCCGGACACCTTATAATTCACCCCTCCACTTT. The entire variable domain, with the rest obtained from reference TRBV7-2 and TRBJ1-6, is as follows: GAGVSQSPSNKVTEKGKDVELRCDPISGHTALYWYRQSLGQGLEFLIYFQGNSAPDKSGLPSDRFSAERTGGSVSTLTIQRTQQEDSAVYLCASSLRTPYNSPLHFGNGTRLTVT.

V usage is TRBV11-2 and J usage is TRBJ1-2; the D gene is possibly TRBD1 (6 bases). Germline loops: CDR1 SGHAT, CDR2 FQNNGV. V was pared by 4 bases and J by 8 bases, with 14 bases between. The CDR3 consists of 13 residues. The CDR3 DNA follows: TGTGCCAGCAGCTGGGGGCCGCATGAAGGCTACACCTTC. Translated, it gives CASSWGPHEGYTF.

V is TRBV5-6 and J is TRBJ2-7, with D unresolved. The CDR3 has 15 residues. The germline V gene has CDR1 SGHDT and CDR2 YYEEEE. V was trimmed by 4 bases and J by 2 bases, leaving 16 bases between them. CDR3 residues: CASSHSAVIAYEQYF. For the CDR3, the DNA is TGTGCCAGCAGCCACAGCGCGGTGATTGCCTACGAGCAGTACTTC.

The V call is TRBV29-1, the J call TRBJ2-3, with 10 bases identical to TRBD1. Germline V gene sequence: CDR1 SQVTM, CDR2 ANQGSEA. V shed 8 bases, J shed 2 bases, and the junction held 7 bases outside the gene matches. The CDR3 contains 14 residues. CDR3 bases: TGCAGCACTCCCGGGACAGGGGTCACAGATACGCAGTATTTT. Translating gives CSTPGTGVTDTQYF.

The chain employs TRBV7-2 and TRBJ2-3; the D call may be TRBD1 or TRBD2 (5 bases each). The V end was cut by 1 base, the J end by 7 bases, with 21 bases between. Per the germline V gene, CDR1 is SGHTA and CDR2 is FQGNSA. This CDR3 contains 17 residues. CDR3: CASSLVSSRVGDHTQYF. The DNA of the CDR3 is TGTGCCAGCAGCTTAGTTTCCTCTCGGGTGGGGGACCATACGCAGTATTTT.

The chain joins TRBV2 to TRBJ2-5; D might be TRBD1 or TRBD2, each matching 5 bases. Germline CDR1 is SNHLY and CDR2 is FYNNEI. The V end lost 7 bases, the J end lost 7 bases, and 10 bases lay between the germline ends. The CDR3 is 11 residues long. The CDR3 reads CASTRDGTQYF. The CDR3 DNA is TGTGCCAGCACCCGGGACGGGACCCAGTACTTC.

The rearrangement links TRBV6-2 or TRBV6-3 to TRBJ1-2, with D hard to call. The germline V gene has CDR1 MNHEY and CDR2 SVGEGT. CDR3 length: 13 residues. The germline V and J ends were trimmed by 6 bases and 0 bases, with 8 bases remaining between them. The CDR3 region has the DNA TGTGCCAGCAGCCCTTACGCTAACTATGGCTACACCTTC. It codes for CASSPYANYGYTF.

V and J are TRBV5-1 and TRBJ2-1, with a possible D match to TRBD2 (6 bases). The V end was cut by 4 bases, the J end by 0 bases, with 8 bases between. This CDR3 spans 14 amino acids. CDR1 is SGHRS and CDR2 is YFSETQ in the germline V gene. In DNA form, the CDR3 reads TGCGCCAGCAGCGGGAGGAGCTCCTACAATGAGCAGTTCTTC. It encodes CASSGRSSYNEQFF. Using reference TRBV5-1 and TRBJ2-1 for the parts outside the CDR3, the full variable domain is KAGVTQTPRYLIKTRGQQVTLSCSPISGHRSVSWYQQTPGQGLQFLFEYFSETQRNKGNFPGRFSGRQFSNSRSEMNVSTLELGDSALYLCASSGRSSYNEQFFGPGTRLTVL.